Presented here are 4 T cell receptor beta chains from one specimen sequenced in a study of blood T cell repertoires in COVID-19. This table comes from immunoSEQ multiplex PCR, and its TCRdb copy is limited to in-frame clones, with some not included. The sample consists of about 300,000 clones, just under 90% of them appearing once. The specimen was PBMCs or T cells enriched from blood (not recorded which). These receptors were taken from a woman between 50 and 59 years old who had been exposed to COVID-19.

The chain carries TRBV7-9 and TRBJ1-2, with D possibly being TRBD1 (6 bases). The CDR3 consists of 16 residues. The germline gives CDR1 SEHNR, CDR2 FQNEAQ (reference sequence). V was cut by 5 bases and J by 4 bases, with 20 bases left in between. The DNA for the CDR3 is TGTGCCAGCAGCCCCTCGGGGGGGGCGCGTGGCTATGGCTACACCTTC. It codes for CASSPSGGARGYGYTF.

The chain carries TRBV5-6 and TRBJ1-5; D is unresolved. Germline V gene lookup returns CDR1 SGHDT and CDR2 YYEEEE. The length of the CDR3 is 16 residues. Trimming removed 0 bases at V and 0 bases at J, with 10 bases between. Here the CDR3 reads CASSLASGFSNQPQHF. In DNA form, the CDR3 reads TGTGCCAGCAGCTTGGCCAGCGGGTTTAGCAATCAGCCCCAGCATTTT.

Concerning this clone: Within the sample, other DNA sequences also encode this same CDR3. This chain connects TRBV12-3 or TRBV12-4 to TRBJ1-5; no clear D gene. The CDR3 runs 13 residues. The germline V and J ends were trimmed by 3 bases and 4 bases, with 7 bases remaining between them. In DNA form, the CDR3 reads TGTGCCAGCAGTTTTTCGGGGAATCAGCCCCAGCATTTT. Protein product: CASSFSGNQPQHF.

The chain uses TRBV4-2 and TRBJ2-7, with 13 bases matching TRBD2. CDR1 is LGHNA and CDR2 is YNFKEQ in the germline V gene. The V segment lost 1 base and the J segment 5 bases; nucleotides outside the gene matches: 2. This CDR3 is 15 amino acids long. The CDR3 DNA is TGTGCCAGCAGCCAAGGGACTAGCGGGGGCGACGAGCAGTACTTC. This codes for CASSQGTSGGDEQYF.